This T cell receptor (beta chain) appears in the sequencing data of a study of T cells in Graves' hyperthyroidism and ophthalmopathy. Study results and caveats: In blood, most of the thyroid clonotypes expanded above 0.001 were also present.

Uncontrolled infection, other autoimmune disease, pregnancy or lactation barred patients from enrollment. Fresh peripheral blood, roughly 10 ml, was the source of the PBMCs. This clonotype was counted a few times. As yet, its antigen is unknown. Germline V gene data show CDR1 as DFQATT and CDR2 as SNEGSKA (reference sequence). The CDR3 sequence is 14 residues long. V trimming: 5 bases; J trimming: 0 bases; junction bases outside the gene matches: 5. Amplified TCR beta CDR3 regions derived from RNA transcripts. First-round RT-PCR of the TCR CDR3 relied on the HTBI primer set. Via MiXCR, TCRdb re-called the multiplex PCR reads, giving one row per CDR3 protein. The sample lists approximately 400,000 distinct CDR3 sequences, approximately 14% occurring once.

Specimen: blood. The chain joins TRBV20-1 to TRBJ2-7, with TRBD1 identical over 9 bases. This clonotype originated in a woman under 30 with Graves' hyperthyroidism that later progressed to Graves' ophthalmopathy. The CDR3 protein is CSALGQGNSYEQYF. The CDR3, as DNA: TGCAGTGCTTTGGGACAGGGCAACTCCTACGAGCAGTACTTC.